The present TCR beta chain was sequenced within a study of blood T cell repertoires in COVID-19. In this sample, this clone turned up once. CDR3 length: 13 amino acids. Trimming pared 2 bases from V and 1 base from J, leaving 5 bases between. CDR1 and CDR2 (germline): LNHDA, SQIVND (reference sequence). Original processing notes: Quantification of nucleated cells was approximated via reference gene primer amplification. Produced via immunoSEQ multiplex PCR; TCRdb's table is partial and in-frame only. The D gene and trimming were derived from the DNA, and the V and J assignments and clone size from that table. The table shows about 190,000 clones, with more than 75% occurring only once.

This sequence originates from a man aged 35-49 years with active or convalescent COVID-19. The gene calls are TRBV19 and TRBJ1-1; D gene unclear. The sequencing sample was made of peripheral blood. In DNA, the CDR3 is TGTGCCAGTAGTATATCACAGAACACTGAAGCTTTCTTT. This sequence encodes CASSISQNTEAFF.